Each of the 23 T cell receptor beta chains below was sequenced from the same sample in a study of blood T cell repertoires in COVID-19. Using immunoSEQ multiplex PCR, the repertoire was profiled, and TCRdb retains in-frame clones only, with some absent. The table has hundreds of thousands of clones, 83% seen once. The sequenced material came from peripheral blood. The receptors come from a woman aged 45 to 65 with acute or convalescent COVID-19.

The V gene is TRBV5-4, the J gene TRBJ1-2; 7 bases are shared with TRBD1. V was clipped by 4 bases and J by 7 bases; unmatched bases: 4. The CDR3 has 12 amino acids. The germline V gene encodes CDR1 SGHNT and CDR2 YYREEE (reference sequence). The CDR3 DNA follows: TGTGCCAGCAGCCGGGACAGTAGTGGCTACACCTTC. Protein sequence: CASSRDSSGYTF.

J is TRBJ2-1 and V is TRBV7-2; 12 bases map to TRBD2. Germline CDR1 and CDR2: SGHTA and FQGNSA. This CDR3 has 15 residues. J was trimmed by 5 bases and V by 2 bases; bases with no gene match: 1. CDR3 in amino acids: CASSLTSGGHNEQFF. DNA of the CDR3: TGTGCCAGCAGCTTAACTAGCGGGGGGCACAATGAGCAGTTCTTC.

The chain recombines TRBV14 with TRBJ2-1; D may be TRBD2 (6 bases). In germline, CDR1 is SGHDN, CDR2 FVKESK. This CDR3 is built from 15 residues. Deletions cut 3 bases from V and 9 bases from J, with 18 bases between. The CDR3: CASSQIGGVAGEQFF. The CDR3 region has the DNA TGTGCCAGCAGCCAGATCGGGGGAGTAGCAGGTGAGCAGTTCTTC.

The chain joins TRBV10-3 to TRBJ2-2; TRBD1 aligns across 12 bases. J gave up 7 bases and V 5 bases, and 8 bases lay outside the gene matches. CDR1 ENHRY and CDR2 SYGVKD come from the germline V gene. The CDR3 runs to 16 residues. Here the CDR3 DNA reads TGTGCCATCAGTCGCGGGACAGGGGGCTGGGGCGGGGAGCTGTTTTTT. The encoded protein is CAISRGTGGWGGELFF.

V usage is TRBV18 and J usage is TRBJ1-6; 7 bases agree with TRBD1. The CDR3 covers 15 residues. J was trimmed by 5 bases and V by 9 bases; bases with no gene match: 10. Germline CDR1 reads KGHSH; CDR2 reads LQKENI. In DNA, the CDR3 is TGTGCCAGGCACCGTGGGGACAGAAATAATTCACCCCTCCACTTT. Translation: CARHRGDRNNSPLHF.

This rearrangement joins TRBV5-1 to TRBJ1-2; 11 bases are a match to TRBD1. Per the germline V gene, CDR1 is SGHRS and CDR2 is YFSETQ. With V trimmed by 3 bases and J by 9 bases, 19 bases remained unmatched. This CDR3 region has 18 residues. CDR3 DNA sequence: TGCGCCAGCAGCTCACTAGTCCGGGACAGGGGGGGAACCGGCAGCTACACCTTC. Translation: CASSSLVRDRGGTGSYTF.

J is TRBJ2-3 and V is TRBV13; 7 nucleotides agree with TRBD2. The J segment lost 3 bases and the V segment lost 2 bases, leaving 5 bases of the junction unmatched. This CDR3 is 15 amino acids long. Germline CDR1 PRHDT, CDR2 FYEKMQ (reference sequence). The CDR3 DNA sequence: TGTGCCAGCAGCTTACGGGGGGTGACGACAGATACGCAGTATTTT. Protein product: CASSLRGVTTDTQYF.

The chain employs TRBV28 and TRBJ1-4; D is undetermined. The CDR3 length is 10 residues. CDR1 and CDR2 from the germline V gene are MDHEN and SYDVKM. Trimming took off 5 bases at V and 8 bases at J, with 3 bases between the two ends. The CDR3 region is CASSREKLFF. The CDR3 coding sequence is TGTGCCAGCAGTCGGGAAAAACTGTTTTTT.

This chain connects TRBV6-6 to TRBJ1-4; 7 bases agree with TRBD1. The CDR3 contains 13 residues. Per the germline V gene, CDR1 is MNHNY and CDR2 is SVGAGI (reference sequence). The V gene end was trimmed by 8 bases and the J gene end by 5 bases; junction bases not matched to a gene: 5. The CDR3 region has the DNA TGTGCCAGCTCACAGGGGCCGAATGAAAAACTGTTTTTT. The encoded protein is CASSQGPNEKLFF.

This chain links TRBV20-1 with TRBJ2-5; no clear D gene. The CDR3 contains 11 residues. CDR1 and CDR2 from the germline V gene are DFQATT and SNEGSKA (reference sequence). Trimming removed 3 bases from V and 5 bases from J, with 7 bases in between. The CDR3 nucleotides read TGCAGTGCTAGTTTCCTGGAGACCCAGTACTTC. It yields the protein CSASFLETQYF.

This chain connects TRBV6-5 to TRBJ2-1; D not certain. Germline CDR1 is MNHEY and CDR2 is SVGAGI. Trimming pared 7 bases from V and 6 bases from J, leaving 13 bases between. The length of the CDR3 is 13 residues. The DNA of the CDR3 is TGTGCCAGCATGTCCCCCCGCGCCAATGAGCAGTTCTTC. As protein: CASMSPRANEQFF.

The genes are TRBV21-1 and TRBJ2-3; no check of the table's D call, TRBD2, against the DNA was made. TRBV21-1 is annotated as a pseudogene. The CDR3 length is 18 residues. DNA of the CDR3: TGTGCCAGCAGCAATACGAGCGGGGGCCGCCGTGCGACAGATACGCAGTATTTT. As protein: CASSNTSGGRRATDTQYF.

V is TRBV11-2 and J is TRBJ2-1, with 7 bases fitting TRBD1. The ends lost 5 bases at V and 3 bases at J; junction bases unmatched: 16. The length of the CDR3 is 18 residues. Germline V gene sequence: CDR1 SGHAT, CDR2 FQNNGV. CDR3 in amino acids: CASSGRPPGQSHYNEQFF. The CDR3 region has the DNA TGTGCCAGCAGCGGGCGGCCCCCGGGACAGTCCCACTACAATGAGCAGTTCTTC. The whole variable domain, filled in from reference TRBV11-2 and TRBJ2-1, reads EAGVAQSPRYKIIEKRQSVAFWCNPISGHATLYWYQQILGQGPKLLIQFQNNGVVDDSQLPKDRFSAERLKGVDSTLKIQPAKLEDSAVYLCASSGRPPGQSHYNEQFFGPGTRLTVL.

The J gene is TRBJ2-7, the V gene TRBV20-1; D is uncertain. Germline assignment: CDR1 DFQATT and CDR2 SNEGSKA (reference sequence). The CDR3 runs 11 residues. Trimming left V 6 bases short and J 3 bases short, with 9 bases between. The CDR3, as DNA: TGCAGTGCCCGGCAGGACTACGAGCAGTACTTC. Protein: CSARQDYEQYF.

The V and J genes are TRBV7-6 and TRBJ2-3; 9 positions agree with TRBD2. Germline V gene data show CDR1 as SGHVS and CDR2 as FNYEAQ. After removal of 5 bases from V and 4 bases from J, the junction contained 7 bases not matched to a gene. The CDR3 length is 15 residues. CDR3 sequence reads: CASSPRRGGADTQYF. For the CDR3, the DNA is TGTGCCAGCAGCCCCAGGCGGGGGGGCGCAGATACGCAGTATTTT.

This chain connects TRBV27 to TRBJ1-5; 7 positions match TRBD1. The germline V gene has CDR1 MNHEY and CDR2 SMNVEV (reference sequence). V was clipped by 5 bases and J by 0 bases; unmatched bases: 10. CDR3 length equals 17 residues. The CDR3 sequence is CASSRDGTANSNQPQHF. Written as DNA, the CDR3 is TGTGCCAGCAGTAGAGATGGGACAGCAAATAGCAATCAGCCCCAGCATTTT.

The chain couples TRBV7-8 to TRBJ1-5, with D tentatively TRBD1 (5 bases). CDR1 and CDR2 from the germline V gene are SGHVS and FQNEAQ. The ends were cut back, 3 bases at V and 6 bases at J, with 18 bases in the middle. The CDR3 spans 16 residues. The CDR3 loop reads CASSFSGAGSGQPQHF. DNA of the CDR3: TGTGCCAGCAGCTTCTCTGGGGCCGGTTCGGGTCAGCCCCAGCATTTT.

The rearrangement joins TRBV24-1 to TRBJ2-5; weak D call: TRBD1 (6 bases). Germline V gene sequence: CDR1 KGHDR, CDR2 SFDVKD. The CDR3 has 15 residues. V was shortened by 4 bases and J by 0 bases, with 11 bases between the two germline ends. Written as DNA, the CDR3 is TGTGCCACCAGTGACCGGACAGAGTACCAAGAGACCCAGTACTTC. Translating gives CATSDRTEYQETQYF.

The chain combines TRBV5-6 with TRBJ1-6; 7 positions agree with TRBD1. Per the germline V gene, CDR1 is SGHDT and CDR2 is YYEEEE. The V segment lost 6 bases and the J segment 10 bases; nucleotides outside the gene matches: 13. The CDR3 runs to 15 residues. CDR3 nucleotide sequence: TGTGCCAGCACCAACATACAGGGGTCGAGATCACCCCTCCACTTT. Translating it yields CASTNIQGSRSPLHF.

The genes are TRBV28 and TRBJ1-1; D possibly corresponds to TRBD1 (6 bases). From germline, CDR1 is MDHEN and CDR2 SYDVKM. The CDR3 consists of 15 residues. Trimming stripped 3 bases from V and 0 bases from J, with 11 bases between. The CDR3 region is CASSFRGEMNTEAFF. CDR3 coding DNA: TGTGCCAGCAGTTTCAGGGGCGAAATGAACACTGAAGCTTTCTTT.

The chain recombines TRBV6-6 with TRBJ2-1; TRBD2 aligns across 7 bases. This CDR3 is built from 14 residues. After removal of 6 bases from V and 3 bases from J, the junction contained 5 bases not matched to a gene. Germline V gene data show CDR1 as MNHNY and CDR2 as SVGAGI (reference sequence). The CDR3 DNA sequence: TGTGCCAGCAGAGCCGGGACTATCTACAATGAGCAGTTCTTC. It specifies CASRAGTIYNEQFF.

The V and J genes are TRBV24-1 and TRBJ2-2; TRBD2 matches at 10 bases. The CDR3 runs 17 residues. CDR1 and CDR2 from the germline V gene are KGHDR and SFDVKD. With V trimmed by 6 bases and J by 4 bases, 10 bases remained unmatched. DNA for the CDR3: TGTGCCACCAGTCCATCCAGCGGGAGGGTGGGCACCGGGGAGCTGTTTTTT. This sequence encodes CATSPSSGRVGTGELFF.

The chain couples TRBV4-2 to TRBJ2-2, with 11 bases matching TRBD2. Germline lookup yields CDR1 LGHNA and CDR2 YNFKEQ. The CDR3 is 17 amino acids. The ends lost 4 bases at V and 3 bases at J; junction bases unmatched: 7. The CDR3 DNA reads TGTGCCAGCAGCCGAACCGGGACTAGCGGTGACACCGGGGAGCTGTTTTTT. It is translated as CASSRTGTSGDTGELFF.